This TCR beta chain is drawn from a study of vaccination and CD4 T cells after COVID-19. Study information: Controls had a CEFX pool, an HIV-1 Nef pool, or no peptide added.

At the Johns Hopkins FTIC core, DNA taken from cultured CD4+ T cells was sequenced by way of the Oncomine TCR Beta short-read assay. Genomic DNA was drawn out of CD4+ T cells grown in culture. TCRdb passed the PCR reads through MiXCR, listing each CDR3 protein once. The repertoire includes roughly 20,000 distinct CDR3 sequences, under 30% of them detected once, and approximately 19% sits in the top ten. Treatment indicated: roughly 10-day PBMC culture with coronavirus spike peptide pools or control peptides (ViraFEST assay). PBMC cultures, at a few million cells per well, received about 10 IU/ml IL-2 and about 9.2 ug/ml peptide pools. V was shortened by 2 bases and J by 4 bases, with 14 bases between the two germline ends. CDR1 and CDR2 from the germline V gene are MGHDK and SYGVNS. The CDR3 sequence is 16 residues long. With regard to this clonotype: No antigen is known for it.

The receptor was derived from a human donor with COVID-19. V usage is TRBV25-1 and J usage is TRBJ1-4, with TRBD1 as a possible D gene (6 bases). Sequences were obtained from cultured CD4+ T cells from blood. CDR3 DNA: TGTGCCAGCAGTGAACTGTTCGCAGGGGATAATGAAAAACTGTTTTTT. It is translated as CASSELFAGDNEKLFF. The variable domain in full, completed from reference TRBV25-1 and TRBJ1-4, reads EADIYQTPRYLVIGTGKKITLECSQTMGHDKMYWYQQDPGMELHLIHYSYGVNSTEKGDLSSESTVSRIRTEHFPLTLESARPSHTSQYLCASSELFAGDNEKLFFGSGTQLSVL.